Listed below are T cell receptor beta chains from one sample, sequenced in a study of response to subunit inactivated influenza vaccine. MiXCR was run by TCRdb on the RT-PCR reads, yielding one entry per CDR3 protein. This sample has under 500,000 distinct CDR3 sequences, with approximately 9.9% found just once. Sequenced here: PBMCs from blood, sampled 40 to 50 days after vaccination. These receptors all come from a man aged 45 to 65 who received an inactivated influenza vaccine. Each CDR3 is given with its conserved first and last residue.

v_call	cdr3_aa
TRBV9	CASSVDGGGATDTQYF
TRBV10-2	CASSEPGGYNEQFF
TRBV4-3	CASSPGRGLYEQYF
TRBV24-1	CATSDPGQGATGELFF
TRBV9	CASSATQRGEDTQYF
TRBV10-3	CANSGTEEETQYF
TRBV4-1	CASSHGLAGGSSYNEQFF
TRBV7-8	CASSATGLETQYF
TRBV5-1	CASSWRQGNTGELFF
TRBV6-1	CASTGTGSTDTQYF
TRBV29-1	CSVSDGAYNSPLHF
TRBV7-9	CASLGGTGSYNEQFF
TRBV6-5	CASRGQGPYGYTF
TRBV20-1	CSALGTSGRADTQYF
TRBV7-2	CASTMGLAGLLRTQYF
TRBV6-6	CASLGTYEQYF
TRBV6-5	CASSYADRAQTQYF
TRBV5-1	CASSISGASSYEQYF
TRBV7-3	CASSMTGGPNGYTF
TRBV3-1	CASTSVGGASGANVLTF
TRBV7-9	CASSTGVQTQYF
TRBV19	CASSKTGMNTEAFF
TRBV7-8	CASSLAGLAEISYNEQFF
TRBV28	CASSPLGGAPWYF
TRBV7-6	CASSLETGTVAYEQYF
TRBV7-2	CASSLLAGAQETQYF
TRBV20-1	CSARDGASGTLSGETQYF
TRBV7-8	CASSLSDYTRGETQYF
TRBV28	CASSKGLAGGNEQFF
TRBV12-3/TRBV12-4	CASSRTTDTQYF
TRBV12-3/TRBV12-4	CASSPGIGYTF
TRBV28	CASSTPQWSSYNEQFF
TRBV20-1	CSAGTGFWDTEAFF
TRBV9	CASSATGTANEKLFF
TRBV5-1	CASSPLGQGIQPQHF
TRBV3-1	CASSQVQRGIGTQYF
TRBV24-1	CATSDLAGGPDTQYF
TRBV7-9	CASSSLDREDNEQFF
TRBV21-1	CARPSEFF
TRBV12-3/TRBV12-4	CASSFGAAGTEAFF
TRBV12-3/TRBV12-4	CASSLGGRRTEAFF
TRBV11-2	CASSFRGTGGPTFF
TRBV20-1	CSARLAGENTGELFF
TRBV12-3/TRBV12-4	CASHSDPGTQYF
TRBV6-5	CASSYSRGQGNEKLFF
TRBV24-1	CATSELESHDTQYF
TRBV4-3	CARILFPGQYF
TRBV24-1	CATKGQNQETQYF
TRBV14	CASSLRWGELFF
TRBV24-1	CATSRGAGMAQYF
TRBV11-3	CASSGTGNEQFF
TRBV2	CASRRSSYEQYF